These 2 T cell receptor beta chains were sequenced from one sample in a study of T-cell reconstitution after alpha-beta-depleted transplantation in children. A library of TCRbeta sequences, prepared with unique molecular identifiers, was generated. One entry per CDR3 protein, called by TCRdb with MiXCR from the PCR reads. This sample has approximately 800,000 distinct CDR3 sequences; 15% to 20% occur once, and the top ten carry just under 5%. Specimen: PBMCs, mostly from graft donor cells, collected 360 days after TCRalphabeta/CD19-depleted stem cell transplant. All receptors come from a male patient between 10 and 17 years old who had a stem cell transplant for acute lymphoblastic leukemia, so the T cells may come from the graft donor.

The V call is TRBV7-8, the J call TRBJ2-7; 7 bases agree with TRBD1. The CDR3 is made up of 15 amino acids. V gave up 4 bases and J gave up 2 bases; unmatched junction bases: 8. Germline CDR1 and CDR2: SGHVS and FQNEAQ. CDR3 sequence reads: CASSYQTGDPYEQYF. The CDR3 DNA sequence: TGTGCCAGCAGCTACCAAACAGGGGACCCCTACGAGCAGTACTTC.

Ten or more counts support this clonotype. The chain combines TRBV25-1 with TRBJ1-3; no firm D call. Between the trimmed V and J ends, which lost 6 bases and 0 bases, there was a span of 9 bases. Looked up from germline, CDR1 is MGHDK and CDR2 is SYGVNS. This CDR3 has 14 amino acids. The DNA of the CDR3 is TGTGCCAGCAGCCGAATCTCCTCTGGAAACACCATATATTTT. This translates into CASSRISSGNTIYF.